The clone carrying this T cell receptor beta chain was recorded many times. What it binds is unknown. With V trimmed by 6 bases and J by 1 base, 3 bases remained unmatched. The CDR3 covers 15 residues. This sample was included in a study of regulatory T cells in long-lasting Graves disease. Arm-PCR with iRepertoire HTBI primers amplified the CDR3 regions for these TCR beta libraries. TCRdb independently ran MiXCR on the multiplex PCR reads; one entry per CDR3 protein. The sample includes 370,000 or so distinct CDR3 sequences, about 17% of them seen just once. This sample's time point: newly diagnosed GD, antithyroid drugs for less than 3 months. RNA extracted from PBMCs served as the sequencing template. Broader study findings: It was possible that the small sample size reduced accuracy.

The same data also went into a second study, on T cells in Graves' hyperthyroidism and ophthalmopathy.

This clonotype was obtained from a woman aged 18-30 years with Graves disease. This chain links TRBV12-3 or TRBV12-4 with TRBJ2-3, with TRBD2 matching over 11 bases. The specimen comprised peripheral blood mononuclear cells (PBMCs), sampled at new diagnosis, from a patient treated with antithyroid drugs. CDR3 sequence: CASSYSGRGTDTQYF. In DNA form, the CDR3 reads TGTGCCAGCAGCTATAGCGGGAGGGGCACAGATACGCAGTATTTT.